This T cell receptor beta chain derives from a study of T cells in Graves' hyperthyroidism and ophthalmopathy. This clonotype came up many times. TCR beta CDR3 regions were amplified from RNA transcripts. First-round RT-PCR of the TCR CDR3 relied on the HTBI primer set. From the multiplex PCR reads, TCRdb called clonotypes with MiXCR, one entry per CDR3 protein. The table includes under 400,000 distinct CDR3 sequences, less than 15% detected once. CDR3 size: 15 residues. V lost 11 bases to trimming and J lost 2 bases; unmatched junction nucleotides: 14. The germline gives CDR1 MDHEN, CDR2 SYDVKM. Sequencing used blood. This TCR came from a woman aged 18-35 years with Graves' hyperthyroidism. The chain is built from TRBV28 and TRBJ1-1; TRBD1 aligns across 7 bases. CDR3 nucleotide sequence: TGTGCCGTCCCCCCGGCAGGGGGGATAAACACTGAAGCTTTCTTT. It encodes CAVPPAGGINTEAFF.